What follows describes a single T cell receptor beta chain. The table came from immunoSEQ multiplex PCR; TCRdb's copy has only in-frame clones and leaves some out. The table has about 170,000 clones, around four fifths seen once. The data were taken from a study of blood T cell repertoires in COVID-19. Study as a whole: Acute-phase and convalescent COVID-19 samples originated in the United States, Italy and Spain.

This CDR3 spans 14 amino acids. V lost 0 bases, J lost 6 bases, and 12 bases lay in between. Germline V gene lookup returns CDR1 SGHRS and CDR2 YFSETQ. Patients in Seattle were enrolled during active infection, then followed longitudinally. Sequencing was carried out using peripheral blood. This sequence originates from a woman in her 70s with COVID-19, enrolled during active disease. The chain links TRBV5-1 to TRBJ1-1; perhaps TRBD1 as D (5 bases). The CDR3 DNA sequence: TGCGCCAGCAGCTTGGCCTGGGGCACATCTGAAGCTTTCTTT. Translating gives CASSLAWGTSEAFF.